The rows below give T cell receptor beta chains drawn from one sample of a study of neurological immune-mediated disorders. In TCRdb, the 5' RACE reads were re-called with MiXCR into one record per CDR3 protein. This sample carries 50,000 to 70,000 distinct CDR3 sequences, 2% to 2.5% of them seen once, and the ten largest clones take about 2.9%. What was sequenced was PBMCs. Every receptor here comes from a man aged 50 to 60 with multiple sclerosis. The CDR3 runs from the conserved cysteine through the conserved F or W. The D gene is left open where the match is weak. A clone size is listed for some rows: how often the clone was seen (once, few, many), or a class if it is expanded.

15 TRBJ1-3 many TRBV20-1 - CSATQPGTSGNTIYF TGCAGTGCGACACAGCCAGGGACCTCTGGAAACACCATATATTTT
16 TRBJ1-6 many TRBV5-8 - CASSLIRGARNSPLHF TGTGCCAGCAGCTTGATACGGGGGGCAAGAAATTCACCCCTCCACTTT
16 TRBJ1-1 many TRBV4-1 - CASRDRILSMNTEAFF TGCGCCAGCAGAGATAGGATACTCAGCATGAACACTGAAGCTTTCTTT
14 TRBJ2-3 many TRBV5-1 - CASSRRVSTDTQYF TGCGCCAGCAGCCGGAGGGTTAGCACAGATACGCAGTATTTT
15 TRBJ2-2 many TRBV12-3/TRBV12-4 - CASSLGGIPTGELFF TGTGCCAGCAGTTTGGGGGGTATTCCCACCGGGGAGCTGTTTTTT
15 TRBJ1-1 many TRBV6-5 TRBD1 CASSYFQGGGAEAFF TGTGCCAGCAGTTACTTCCAGGGGGGTGGCGCTGAAGCTTTCTTT
15 TRBJ2-3 few TRBV20-1 TRBD2 CSARVPGGSTDTQYF TGCAGTGCTAGAGTTCCGGGGGGGAGCACAGATACGCAGTATTTT
13 TRBJ2-2 many TRBV20-1 - CSNRDHLTGELFF TGCAGTAACCGGGACCACCTCACCGGGGAGCTGTTTTTT
13 TRBJ2-7 many TRBV6-5 - CASSKTGSYEQYF TGTGCCAGCAGTAAGACAGGATCCTACGAGCAGTACTTC
16 TRBJ1-1 many TRBV6-2/TRBV6-3 - CASSYGRQVPNTEAFF TGTGCCAGCAGTTATGGCCGACAGGTTCCGAACACTGAAGCTTTCTTT
14 TRBJ1-1 many TRBV5-1 - CASSLAWGGTEAFF TGCGCCAGCAGCTTGGCGTGGGGGGGGACTGAAGCTTTCTTT
12 TRBJ2-1 many TRBV7-2 - CASSYRENEQFF TGTGCCAGCAGCTACAGGGAAAATGAGCAGTTCTTC
17 TRBJ1-5 many TRBV20-1 - CSARDLRAGGTDQPQHF TGCAGTGCTAGAGATCTTAGGGCAGGCGGAACGGATCAGCCCCAGCATTTT
17 TRBJ2-3 many TRBV5-1 - CASSFRLADASTDTQYF TGCGCCAGCAGCTTCCGGTTGGCAGACGCTAGCACAGATACGCAGTATTTT
15 TRBJ1-2 many TRBV5-1 TRBD1 CASSSPYDRDYGYTF TGCGCCAGCAGCTCCCCTTATGACAGGGACTATGGCTACACCTTC
13 TRBJ1-2 many TRBV20-1 TRBD1 CSASGQGENGYTF TGCAGTGCTAGCGGGCAGGGGGAGAATGGCTACACCTTC
15 TRBJ2-7 many TRBV4-2 - CASSPSGLNSYEQYF TGTGCCAGCAGCCCTTCGGGACTGAACTCCTACGAGCAGTACTTC
14 TRBJ2-4 many TRBV5-1 TRBD1 CASSLEQGENIQYF TGCGCCAGCAGCTTGGAACAGGGGGAAAACATTCAGTACTTC
13 TRBJ2-7 many TRBV5-1 - CASSLDRGPEQYF TGCGCCAGCAGCTTGGACCGGGGGCCCGAGCAGTACTTC
19 TRBJ2-1 many TRBV3-1 - CASSQRALPGQYRYNEQFF TGTGCCAGCAGCCAGAGGGCCCTCCCTGGACAGTACAGATACAATGAGCAGTTCTTC
15 TRBJ2-1 many TRBV18 - CASSPLQGTYNEQFF TGTGCCAGCTCACCATTACAGGGAACCTACAATGAGCAGTTCTTC
15 TRBJ2-7 many TRBV4-2 - CASSQGGRSSYEQYF TGTGCCAGCAGCCAAGGGGGAAGAAGCTCCTACGAGCAGTACTTC
16 TRBJ2-3 many TRBV5-1 - CASSLGGAPESDTQYF TGCGCCAGCAGCTTGGGGGGGGCGCCCGAGTCAGATACGCAGTATTTT
14 TRBJ2-1 many TRBV20-1 - CSPDQALSYNEQFF TGCAGCCCCGATCAGGCCCTCTCCTACAATGAGCAGTTCTTC
14 TRBJ1-2 many TRBV20-1 TRBD1 CSASPTGDQIGYTF TGCAGTGCTAGCCCCACAGGGGACCAGATCGGCTACACCTTC
14 TRBJ1-1 - TRBV2 - CASSERNSNTEAFF TGTGCCAGCAGTGAGCGGAACTCGAACACTGAAGCTTTCTTT
12 TRBJ1-5 many TRBV20-1 - CSARDRGQPQHF TGCAGTGCTAGAGATCGAGGGCAGCCCCAGCATTTT